Sequencing of this TCR beta chain was carried out in a study of T-cell memory formation after mild COVID-19 (dated by TCRdb to the early 2020s). Regarding the research as a whole: TCR sequence clusters from the two donors were found to be largely donor specific. In a couple of donors, T-cell clones that expanded and contracted after mild COVID-19 were tracked by sequencing TCRalpha and TCRbeta repertoires over time. The cohort comprised two young, previously healthy adult volunteers, one female and one male.

Ficoll-Paque density gradient centrifugation was used to isolate PBMCs. V is cut by 6 bases and J by 0 bases, and the space between the germline ends is 5 bases. The CDR1 and CDR2 encoded by the germline V gene are ENHRY and SYGVKD. Its CDR3 holds 13 amino acids, cysteine through phenylalanine. Here the CDR3 DNA is all that survives: 39 bases in frame from base 1. Sequencer: Illumina NovaSeq 6000. TCRalpha and TCRbeta cDNA libraries were built by 5'RACE with constant-segment primers, adding sample barcodes and unique molecular identifiers. RNA was extracted from every sample with Trizol reagent. Amplification of the libraries took two PCR steps, and the second step added a second sample barcode plus Illumina TruSeq adapters. Sequencing of the libraries was done on an Illumina NovaSeq, producing 2 x 150 bp paired-end reads. Concerning the study's data processing: The reads were demultiplexed and collapsed into UMI-guided consensus sequences using migec v1.2.7. With mixcr v2.1.11, UMI consensuses were aligned to TRA and TRB V and J templates and assembled into clonotypes. Clonotypes were classified as expanded or contracted when called significant by both edgeR and NoisET, with noise models trained on biological replicates. For edgeR calls, the thresholds were a false discovery rate-adjusted p below 0.01 and a log2 fold-change of 1. As an exploratory analysis of dynamics, max-normalized trajectories of the 1000 most abundant clonotypes were examined with PCA combined with hierarchical clustering. Separately sequenced CD4+ and CD8+ repertoires were used to assign a CD4 or CD8 phenotype to each responding clone. Starting from the raw public reads, TCRdb applied fastp trimming at Q25, assembled clones with MiXCR and retained in-frame beta chains. Entries are consolidated by CDR3 protein sequence, retaining the most common genes and DNA. TCRdb, not the original authors, processed these V and J calls. The sample table shows some 280,000 distinct CDR3 sequences, and under 20% are seen once. The ten largest clones represent about 23% of the sample.

Overall study results and their limits: From day 15 to 85, contracting clones showed balanced CD4/CD8 phenotypes, whereas a second wave of clones that expanded from day 15 to 37 leaned towards CD4+. Whether the second-wave clones peaking on day 37 were SARS-CoV-2 specific was not confirmed. Some responding clones were detected in pre-infection memory, suggesting pre-existing cross-reactive memory T cells joined the SARS-CoV-2 response. Contracting CD4+ clones appeared mostly in the CM and EM memory subsets, whereas CD8+ clones were enriched in EMRA. The study covered only a couple of mild cases, and larger cohorts including severe cases with pre-infection samples were considered necessary.

This clonotype came up a few times. Which antigen it targets is not known. No much larger clonotype is one base removed from it; base qualities were not supplied. Specimen: PBMCs or a T cell subset sorted from them (not recorded which). The sequence derives from a man aged 18-30 years who had mild COVID-19 (a few samples of this study predate the infection). The sample titles of this study are shuffled in the database, so cell type and time point are left out; the donor was told from shared clones. The chain employs TRBV10-3 and TRBJ1-4, with the D gene not clear enough to name. The nucleotide sequence reads as follows: TGTGCCATCAGCGGGACAACTAATGAAAAACTGTTTTTT. It specifies CAISGTTNEKLFF.